This T cell receptor (beta chain) was obtained from a study of blood T cell repertoires in COVID-19. Between the trimmed V and J ends, which lost 2 bases and 6 bases, there was a span of 23 bases. The germline gives CDR1 MDHEN, CDR2 SYDVKM. This CDR3 is 17 amino acids long. Assay used: immunoSEQ multiplex PCR; TCRdb lists only in-frame clones, some missing. The sample contains over 300,000 clones, around 90% of which appear only once. This TCR was sampled from a man between 18 and 29 years old with active or convalescent COVID-19. The sequenced material came from peripheral blood. The chain combines TRBV28 with TRBJ2-7; perhaps TRBD2 as D (6 bases). Here the CDR3 DNA reads TGTGCCAGCAGTTTAATCACCCGGGGGTCACGACCGGGCGAGCAGTACTTC. Protein sequence: CASSLITRGSRPGEQYF. Full variable domain (rest looked up from reference TRBV28 and TRBJ2-7): DVKVTQSSRYLVKRTGEKVFLECVQDMDHENMFWYRQDPGLGLRLIYFSYDVKMKEKGDIPEGYSVSREKKERFSLILESASTNQTSMYLCASSLITRGSRPGEQYFGPGTRLTVT.